The sequence of this TCR beta chain was determined in a study of blood T cell repertoires in COVID-19. Looked up from germline, CDR1 is SNHLY and CDR2 is FYNNEI. This CDR3 spans 13 amino acids. J gave up 10 bases and V 3 bases, and 6 bases lay outside the gene matches. The table came from immunoSEQ multiplex PCR; TCRdb's copy has only in-frame clones and leaves some out. There are 150,000 to 200,000 clones in the sample; approximately 81% occur only once, and approximately 14% lies in the top ten. This TCR came from a woman aged 70-85 years with COVID-19, enrolled during active disease. The chain employs TRBV2 and TRBJ2-1, with 7 positions matching TRBD2. Sequenced material: peripheral blood. The CDR3 DNA reads as TGTGCCAGCAGTGAGTCCGGGGAGGGGGAGCAGTTCTTC. Its translation is CASSESGEGEQFF.